Shown below are 19 T cell receptor beta chains from a single sample sequenced in a study of human T cells and chemical hapten exposure. As for time point: patch test 2, 6 weeks after DPC sensitization. Noted treatment: therapeutic diphenylcyclopropenone sensitization with weekly scalp DPC. TCRdb itself ran the RACE reads through MiXCR, one entry per CDR3 protein. There are 350,000 to 400,000 distinct CDR3 sequences in the sample; roughly 6.3% occur only once, and approximately 5.4% lies in the top ten. The source was whole blood, collected in connection with sensitization to the hapten diphenylcyclopropenone (DPC). These TCRs come from a woman younger than 35 with alopecia areata. Some clones in this sample may be carry-over from other donors' samples.

This clonotype was counted at least ten times. A junction end diverges from the germline sequence, so it may reflect a read error. The CDR3 reads CRAGQTNAEAFF. CDR3 sequence (DNA): TGCAGGGCGGGACAAACGAACGCTGAAGCTTTCTTT. The V gene is TRBV29-1, the J gene TRBJ1-1; tentative D call: TRBD1 (6 bases). This CDR3 comprises 12 residues. Germline V CDR1 and CDR2: SQVTM, ANQGSEA.

This clonotype was counted a few times. The V and J genes are TRBV27 and TRBJ2-7; possible D gene TRBD1, 6 bases. The germline V gene has CDR1 MNHEY and CDR2 SMNVEV (reference sequence). Trimming left V 2 bases short and J 5 bases short, with 13 bases between. The CDR3 is 14 residues long. CDR3 sequence reads: CASSLGGAGNEQYF. As DNA, the CDR3 is TGTGCCAGCAGTTTAGGGGGCGCCGGGAACGAGCAGTACTTC.

This clonotype appeared many times. This rearrangement joins TRBV20-1 to TRBJ1-4; D is ambiguous. CDR3 length: 15 residues. Germline CDR1 and CDR2: DFQATT and SNEGSKA (reference sequence). V was cut by 3 bases and J by 0 bases, with 11 bases left in between. The CDR3 region has the DNA TGCAGTGCTAGGAGGCCCGGAGCAACTAATGAAAAACTGTTTTTT. Its protein is CSARRPGATNEKLFF.

Within the sample, this clonotype is medium-sized. The chain uses TRBV6-2 or TRBV6-3 and TRBJ1-5, with D uncertain. Germline CDR1 MNHEY, CDR2 SVGEGT. The CDR3 spans 15 residues. The V end was cut by 0 bases, the J end by 5 bases, with 11 bases between. As DNA, the CDR3 is TGTGCCAGCAGTTACTCGAATCTACTCTATCAGCCCCAGCATTTT. Amino acids: CASSYSNLLYQPQHF.

In this sample, this clonotype turned up a few times. The V call is TRBV7-6, the J call TRBJ2-5, with 12 bases aligning to TRBD1. CDR1 is SGHVS, CDR2 FNYEAQ, per germline. The CDR3 has 16 residues. The V segment lost 2 bases and the J segment 7 bases; nucleotides outside the gene matches: 8. The CDR3 DNA is TGTGCCAGCAGCTTATTGGGACAGGGGGCTGTCGGGACCCAGTACTTC. It encodes CASSLLGQGAVGTQYF.

This clonotype appeared many times. The gene calls are TRBV2 and TRBJ1-5; tentatively, D is TRBD1 (5 bases). Looked up from germline, CDR1 is SNHLY and CDR2 is FYNNEI. The CDR3 is 14 amino acids. V shed 1 base and J shed 9 bases, with 13 bases lying between them. In DNA, the CDR3 is TGTGCCAGCAGTGAAGTACAGGAGGGAATGCCCCAGCATTTT. It is translated as CASSEVQEGMPQHF.

This clonotype has just a few counts. The rearrangement uses TRBV9 and TRBJ2-1; D not resolved. The CDR3 loop spans 13 amino acids. Germline V gene lookup returns CDR1 SGDLS and CDR2 YYNGEE. Trimming removed 0 bases at V and 4 bases at J, with 5 bases between. The CDR3 loop reads CASSVGSYNEQFF. CDR3 DNA: TGTGCCAGCAGCGTAGGTTCATACAATGAGCAGTTCTTC.

This clonotype was seen more than once but under ten times. The chain uses TRBV28 and TRBJ2-7, with D perhaps matching TRBD1 (5 bases). Germline-derived CDR1 and CDR2 are MDHEN and SYDVKM. Trimming removed 3 bases from V and 2 bases from J, with 8 bases in between. The CDR3 consists of 13 residues. In nucleotides, the CDR3 is TGTGCCAGCAGTTTGACAGCTCCCTACGAGCAGTACTTC. Protein sequence: CASSLTAPYEQYF.

This clonotype was seen many times. The chain carries TRBV4-2 and TRBJ2-2; D is ambiguous. The germline gives CDR1 LGHNA, CDR2 YNFKEQ. V lost 0 bases and J lost 0, with 5 bases in between. This CDR3 contains 15 residues. The CDR3 DNA reads TGTGCCAGCAGCCAAGAGTGGTCGAACACCGGGGAGCTGTTTTTT. This translates into CASSQEWSNTGELFF.

This clonotype was seen only a few times. V is TRBV7-3 and J is TRBJ1-6, with 7 bases identical to TRBD1. Per germline, CDR1 SGHTA and CDR2 FQGTGA. The CDR3 runs 14 residues. The V and J ends lost 2 bases and 8 bases, in that order; junction bases with no gene match: 3. This chain's CDR3 is CASSLGRGYSPLHF. As DNA, the CDR3 is TGTGCCAGCAGCTTAGGCAGGGGGTATTCACCCCTCCACTTT.

Many counts were recorded for this clonotype. This rearrangement joins TRBV7-2 to TRBJ1-2; 7 positions agree with TRBD1. The V and J ends lost 5 bases and 4 bases, in that order; junction bases with no gene match: 10. Germline V gene sequence: CDR1 SGHTA, CDR2 FQGNSA. The CDR3 contains 15 residues. CDR3 sequence (DNA): TGTGCCAGCAGCAAAATCAGGGGGTCGGGCTATGGCTACACCTTC. Amino acid sequence: CASSKIRGSGYGYTF.

This clonotype has just a few counts. J is TRBJ1-6 and V is TRBV7-9; possible D gene TRBD1, 6 bases. CDR1 and CDR2 from the germline V gene are SEHNR and FQNEAQ (reference sequence). V lost 0 bases and J 0 bases, leaving 15 bases between the germline ends. This CDR3 has 19 amino acids. This CDR3 reads CASSLARGATSSYNSPLHF. The CDR3, as DNA: TGTGCCAGCAGCTTAGCGCGGGGGGCTACGAGCTCCTATAATTCACCCCTCCACTTT.

This clonotype was counted only a few times. A junction boundary mismatches the germline segment, possibly from a read error. This rearrangement joins TRBV7-7 to TRBJ2-5; TRBD2 matches 9 bases. Germline V gene data show CDR1 as SSHAT and CDR2 as FNYEAQ (reference sequence). This CDR3 spans 11 amino acids. The CDR3 coding sequence is TGTGCTAGCAGCTTAGGGACTAGCCTGTACTTC. It is translated as CASSLGTSLYF.

This clonotype was seen a few times. J is TRBJ2-1 and V is TRBV12-3 or TRBV12-4; unclear D gene. The V and J ends lost 6 bases and 6 bases respectively, with 9 bases between them. This CDR3 is built from 12 residues. CDR3 bases: TGTGCCAGCAGCGGGTACCCCAATGAGCAGTTCTTC. Its protein product is CASSGYPNEQFF.

The chain has TRBV25-1 and TRBJ2-3; D not resolved. Trimming removed 2 bases at V and 6 bases at J, with 0 bases between. Germline values: CDR1 MGHDK, CDR2 SYGVNS. This CDR3 is built from 10 residues. This CDR3 reads CASSEDTQYF. DNA of the CDR3: TGTGCCAGCAGTGAAGATACGCAGTATTTT.

This clonotype was seen ten or more times. This chain links TRBV3-1 with TRBJ1-2, with TRBD1 matching 8 bases. Germline V gene data show CDR1 as LGHDT and CDR2 as YNNKEL (reference sequence). This CDR3 region has 15 residues. V shed 3 bases, J shed 4 bases, and the junction held 7 bases outside the gene matches. CDR3 loop: CASSHNTGTGYGYTF. Here the CDR3 DNA reads TGTGCCAGCAGCCACAATACCGGGACAGGCTATGGCTACACCTTC.

The chain employs TRBV5-1 and TRBJ1-1; tentatively, D is TRBD1 (6 bases). Germline lookup yields CDR1 SGHRS and CDR2 YFSETQ. The CDR3 loop spans 15 amino acids. V was cut by 0 bases and J by 6 bases, with 15 bases left in between. CDR3 bases: TGCGCCAGCAGCTTGGCCTATCAGGGGATGGCTGAAGCTTTCTTT. Amino acid sequence: CASSLAYQGMAEAFF.

This clonotype was observed a handful of times. J is TRBJ1-2 and V is TRBV12-3 or TRBV12-4, with D possibly TRBD1 on 5 matching bases. V was clipped by 0 bases and J by 3 bases, with 14 bases between them. CDR3 length: 16 residues. CDR3 coding DNA: TGTGCCAGCAGTTTAGCCCCGGGGGAGGGACACTATGGCTACACCTTC. This encodes CASSLAPGEGHYGYTF.

This clonotype was seen ten or more times. This chain joins TRBV20-1 and TRBJ2-3; 8 nucleotides agree with TRBD2. The CDR3 contains 16 residues. V was pared by 2 bases and J by 0 bases, with 7 bases of the junction left unmatched. Germline V gene data show CDR1 as DFQATT and CDR2 as SNEGSKA (reference sequence). CDR3 amino acids: CSARRERGPSTDTQYF. CDR3 nucleotides: TGCAGTGCTAGACGTGAGCGGGGGCCTAGCACAGATACGCAGTATTTT.